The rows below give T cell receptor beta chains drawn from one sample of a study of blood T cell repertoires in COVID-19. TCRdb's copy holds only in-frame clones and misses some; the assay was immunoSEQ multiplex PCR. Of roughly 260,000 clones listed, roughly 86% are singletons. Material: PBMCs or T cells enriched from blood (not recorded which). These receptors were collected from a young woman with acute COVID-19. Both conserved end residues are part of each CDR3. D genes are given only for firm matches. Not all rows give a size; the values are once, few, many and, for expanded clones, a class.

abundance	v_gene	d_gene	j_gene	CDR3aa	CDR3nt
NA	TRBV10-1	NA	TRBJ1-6	CASSTGMRDSPLHF	TGCGCCAGCAGTACAGGGATGCGGGATTCACCCCTCCACTTT
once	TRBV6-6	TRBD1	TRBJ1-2	CASSYGGQGDGYTF	TGTGCCAGCAGTTACGGAGGACAGGGAGATGGCTACACCTTC
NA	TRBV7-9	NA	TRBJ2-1	CASSPNVGGEQFF	TGTGCCAGCAGCCCCAACGTGGGGGGTGAGCAGTTCTTC
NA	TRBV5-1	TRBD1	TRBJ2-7	CASSLGGDRVEEQYF	TGCGCCAGCAGCTTGGGAGGGGACAGGGTGGAGGAGCAGTACTTC
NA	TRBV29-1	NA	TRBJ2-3	CSVVGASGDTQYF	TGCAGCGTTGTCGGCGCTAGTGGGGATACGCAGTATTTT
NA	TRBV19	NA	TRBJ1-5	CASSSGAGTQPQHF	TGTGCCAGTAGTAGCGGGGCAGGGACTCAGCCCCAGCATTTT
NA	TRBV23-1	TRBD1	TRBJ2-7	CASSHGQGARYEQYF	TGCGCCAGCAGTCACGGACAGGGGGCCCGCTACGAGCAGTACTTC
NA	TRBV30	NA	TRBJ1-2	CAWSAGNYGYTF	TGTGCCTGGAGTGCAGGGAACTATGGCTACACCTTC
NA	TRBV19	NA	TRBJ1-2	CASSIGQGGGYTF	TGTGCCAGTAGTATTGGTCAGGGTGGTGGCTACACCTTC
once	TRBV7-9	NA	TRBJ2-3	CASSSDRNSIHTQYF	TGTGCCAGCAGCTCAGACAGGAATTCCATACATACGCAGTATTTT
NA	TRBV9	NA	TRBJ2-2	CASSATANTGELFF	TGTGCCAGCAGCGCTACAGCGAACACCGGGGAGCTGTTTTTT
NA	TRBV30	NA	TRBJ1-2	CAWSRAGGNYGYTF	TGTGCCTGGAGTCGGGCGGGAGGAAACTATGGCTACACCTTC
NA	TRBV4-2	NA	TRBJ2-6	CATKRQEISGANVLTF	TGTGCCACCAAACGACAGGAAATCTCTGGGGCCAACGTCCTGACTTTC
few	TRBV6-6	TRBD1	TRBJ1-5	CASSTTGGQPQHF	TGTGCCAGCAGCACGACAGGGGGACAGCCCCAGCATTTT
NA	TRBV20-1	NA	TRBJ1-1	CSAGRGTEAFF	TGCAGTGCTGGCAGGGGAACTGAAGCTTTCTTT
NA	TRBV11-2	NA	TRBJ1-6	CASSLARLEFNSPLHF	TGTGCCAGCAGCTTAGCCAGACTTGAGTTTAATTCACCCCTCCACTTT
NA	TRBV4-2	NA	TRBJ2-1	CASSQDSLAVSYNEQFF	TGTGCCAGCAGCCAAGATTCTTTAGCCGTCTCCTACAATGAGCAGTTCTTC
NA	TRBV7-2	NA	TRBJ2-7	CASSLVATADHEQYF	TGTGCCAGCAGCTTAGTTGCGACAGCTGACCACGAGCAGTACTTC
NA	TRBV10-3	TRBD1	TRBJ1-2	CAISGQGARSNGYTF	TGTGCCATCAGTGGACAGGGGGCGCGGTCTAATGGCTACACCTTC
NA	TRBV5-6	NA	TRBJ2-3	CASTRWDTQYF	TGTGCCAGCACCCGGTGGGATACGCAGTATTTT
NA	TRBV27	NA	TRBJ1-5	CASSSMAGLNQPQHF	TGTGCCAGCAGTTCAATGGCAGGGCTAAATCAGCCCCAGCATTTT
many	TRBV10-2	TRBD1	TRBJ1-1	CASSPRTGNTEAFF	TGCGCCAGCAGCCCAAGGACAGGGAACACTGAAGCTTTCTTT
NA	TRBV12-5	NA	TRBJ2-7	CASGLGTNSYEQYF	TGTGCTAGTGGTTTGGGGACTAACTCCTACGAGCAGTACTTC
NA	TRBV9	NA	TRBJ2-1	CASSTSGKSGNEQFF	TGTGCCAGCAGCACCTCAGGGAAGTCTGGGAATGAGCAGTTCTTC
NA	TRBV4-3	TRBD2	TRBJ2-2	CASSQAPRGGMNTGELFF	TGCGCCAGCAGCCAGGCCCCGCGGGGGGGGATGAACACCGGGGAGCTGTTTTTT
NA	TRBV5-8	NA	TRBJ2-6	CASSPSWAGANVLTF	TGTGCCAGCAGCCCATCTTGGGCGGGGGCCAACGTCCTGACTTTC
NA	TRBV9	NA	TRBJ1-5	CASSAGHHSNQPQHF	TGTGCCAGCAGCGCGGGACACCATAGCAATCAGCCCCAGCATTTT
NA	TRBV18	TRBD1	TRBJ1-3	CASSPGQRSGNTIYF	TGTGCCAGCTCACCGGGACAGCGCTCTGGAAACACCATATATTTT
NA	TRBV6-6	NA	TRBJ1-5	CASSRQGSNQPQHF	TGTGCCAGCAGTCGTCAGGGTAGCAATCAGCCCCAGCATTTT
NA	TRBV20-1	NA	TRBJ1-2	CSGTENYGYTF	TGCAGTGGGACAGAGAACTATGGCTACACCTTC
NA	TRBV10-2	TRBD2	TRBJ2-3	CASSEPRTRASTDTQYF	TGCGCCAGCAGTGAGCCACGGACTAGAGCAAGCACAGATACGCAGTATTTT
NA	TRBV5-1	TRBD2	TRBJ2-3	CASSSGLAGGADTQYF	TGCGCCAGCAGCTCAGGACTAGCGGGGGGTGCAGATACGCAGTATTTT
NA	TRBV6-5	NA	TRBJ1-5	CASKEGHQPQHF	TGTGCCAGCAAAGAGGGTCATCAGCCCCAGCATTTT